Here is one TCR beta chain with its context. The antigen remains unidentified. The limits of the CDR3 on the DNA are not certain, so only TCRdb's listed CDR3 is given. The identical CDR3 is also encoded by other nucleotide sequences in the sample. Investigators divided CD4+ cells into CD45RA+ naive and CD45RA-negative memory subsets. Germline assignment: CDR1 MDHEN and CDR2 SYDVKM. Inclusive of both ends, the CDR3 amounts to 12 amino acids. Several immunoSEQ plates held equal portions of the genomic DNA taken from each subset. Profiling relied on immunoSEQ multiplex PCR, and the TCRdb table lists in-frame clones only, not all of them. This sample has 2 million to 2.5 million clones, with approximately 94% found just once. The sample is drawn from a study of shared clonotypes between healthy human individuals. About the research overall: Three plates were used per donor for CD4 naive, three for CD4 memory, two for CD8 naive and one for CD8 memory.

Overall study results and limits: A generally larger estimated richness was seen in naive subsets than in memory subsets.

Specimen: naive CD4+ T cells from PBMCs. Subset denoted: CD45RA+ positively selected. The TCR originated in a man between 18 and 35 years old in good health. Some clones in this sample may be carry-over from other donors' samples. This chain uses TRBV28 with TRBJ2-7. The CDR3 reads CASSSSLYEQYF.